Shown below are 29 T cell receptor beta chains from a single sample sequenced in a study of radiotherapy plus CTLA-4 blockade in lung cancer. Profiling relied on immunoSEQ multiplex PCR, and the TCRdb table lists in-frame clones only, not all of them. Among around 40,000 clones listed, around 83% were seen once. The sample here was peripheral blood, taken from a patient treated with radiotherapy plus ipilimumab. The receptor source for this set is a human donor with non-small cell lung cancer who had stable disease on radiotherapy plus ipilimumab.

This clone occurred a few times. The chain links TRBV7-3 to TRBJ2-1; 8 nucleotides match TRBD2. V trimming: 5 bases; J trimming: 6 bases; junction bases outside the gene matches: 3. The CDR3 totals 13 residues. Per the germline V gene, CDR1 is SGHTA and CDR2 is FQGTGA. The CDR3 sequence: CASSPLAGNEQFF. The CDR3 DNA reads TGTGCCAGCAGCCCTCTAGCGGGCAATGAGCAGTTCTTC. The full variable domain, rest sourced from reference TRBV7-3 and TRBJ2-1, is GAGVSQTPSNKVTEKGKYVELRCDPISGHTALYWYRQSLGQGPEFLIYFQGTGAADDSGLPNDRFFAVRPEGSVSTLKIQRTERGDSAVYLCASSPLAGNEQFFGPGTRLTVL.

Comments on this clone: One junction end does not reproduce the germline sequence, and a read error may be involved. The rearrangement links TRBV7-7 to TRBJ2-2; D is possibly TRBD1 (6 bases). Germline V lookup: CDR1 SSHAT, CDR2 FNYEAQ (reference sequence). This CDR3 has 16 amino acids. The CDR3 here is CASSPTGTQNTGELFF. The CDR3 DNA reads TGTGCTAGCAGCCCTACCGGGACACAGAACACCGGGGAGCTGTTTTTT.

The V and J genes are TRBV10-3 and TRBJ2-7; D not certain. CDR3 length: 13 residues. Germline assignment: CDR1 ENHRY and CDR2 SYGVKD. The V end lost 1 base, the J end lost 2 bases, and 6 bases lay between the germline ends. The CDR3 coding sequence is TGTGCCATCAGTGAGTACAGTACCTACGAGCAGTACTTC. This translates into CAISEYSTYEQYF.

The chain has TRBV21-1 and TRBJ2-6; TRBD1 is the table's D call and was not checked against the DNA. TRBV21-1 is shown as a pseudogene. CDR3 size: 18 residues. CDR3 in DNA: TGTGCCAGCAGCAAAAAGAGTACAGGCGGATCTGGGGCCAACGTCCTGACTTTC. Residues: CASSKKSTGGSGANVLTF.

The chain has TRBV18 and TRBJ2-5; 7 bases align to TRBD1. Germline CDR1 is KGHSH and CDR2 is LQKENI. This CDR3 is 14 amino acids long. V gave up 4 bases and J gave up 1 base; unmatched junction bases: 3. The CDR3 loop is CASSQGTAQETQYF. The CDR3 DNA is TGTGCCAGCTCACAAGGGACAGCCCAAGAGACCCAGTACTTC.

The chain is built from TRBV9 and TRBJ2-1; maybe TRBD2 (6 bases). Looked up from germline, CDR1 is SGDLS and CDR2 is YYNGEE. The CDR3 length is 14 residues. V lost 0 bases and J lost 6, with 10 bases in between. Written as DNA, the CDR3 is TGTGCCAGCAGCGTAGTTGGAGGGTCCAATGAGCAGTTCTTC. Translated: CASSVVGGSNEQFF.

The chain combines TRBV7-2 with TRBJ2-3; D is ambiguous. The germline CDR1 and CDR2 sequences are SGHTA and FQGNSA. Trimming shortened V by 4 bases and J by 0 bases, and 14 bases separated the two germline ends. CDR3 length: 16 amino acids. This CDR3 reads CASSSPQTPSTDTQYF. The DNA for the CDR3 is TGTGCCAGCAGCTCGCCCCAGACACCTAGCACAGATACGCAGTATTTT.

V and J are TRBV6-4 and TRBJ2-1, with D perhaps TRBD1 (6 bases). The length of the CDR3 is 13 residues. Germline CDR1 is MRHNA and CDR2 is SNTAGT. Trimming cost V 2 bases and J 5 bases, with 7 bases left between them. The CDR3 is CASSDGTNNEQFF. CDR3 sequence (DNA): TGTGCCAGCAGTGACGGGACAAACAATGAGCAGTTCTTC.

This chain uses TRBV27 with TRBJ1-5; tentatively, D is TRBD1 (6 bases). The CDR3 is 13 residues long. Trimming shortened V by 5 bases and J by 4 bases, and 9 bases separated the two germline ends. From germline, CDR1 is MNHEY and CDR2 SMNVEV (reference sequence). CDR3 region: CASSNTGNQPQHF. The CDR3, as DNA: TGTGCCAGCAGTAATACAGGGAATCAGCCCCAGCATTTT.

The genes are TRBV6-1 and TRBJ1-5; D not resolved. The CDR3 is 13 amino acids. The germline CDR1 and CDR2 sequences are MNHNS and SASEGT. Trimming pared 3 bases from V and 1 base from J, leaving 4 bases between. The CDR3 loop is CASSEGSNQPQHF. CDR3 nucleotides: TGTGCCAGCAGTGAGGGCAGCAATCAGCCCCAGCATTTT.

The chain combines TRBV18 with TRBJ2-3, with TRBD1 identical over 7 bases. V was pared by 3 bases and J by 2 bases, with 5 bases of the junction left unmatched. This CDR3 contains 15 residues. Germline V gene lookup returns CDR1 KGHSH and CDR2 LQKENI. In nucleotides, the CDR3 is TGTGCCAGCTCACCGGAGGACAGGCTCACAGATACGCAGTATTTT. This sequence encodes CASSPEDRLTDTQYF.

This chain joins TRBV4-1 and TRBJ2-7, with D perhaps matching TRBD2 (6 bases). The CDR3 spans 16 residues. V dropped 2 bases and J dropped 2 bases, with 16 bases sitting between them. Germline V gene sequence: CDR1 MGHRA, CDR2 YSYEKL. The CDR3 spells CASSQTYSGPTYEQYF. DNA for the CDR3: TGCGCCAGCAGCCAAACTTATAGCGGCCCGACCTACGAGCAGTACTTC.

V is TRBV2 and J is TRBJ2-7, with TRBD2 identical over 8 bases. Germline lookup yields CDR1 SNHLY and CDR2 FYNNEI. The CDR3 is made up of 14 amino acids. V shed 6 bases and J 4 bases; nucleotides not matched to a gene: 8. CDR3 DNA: TGTGCCAGCAGGGCGGCGGGAGGAATGTACGAGCAGTACTTC. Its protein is CASRAAGGMYEQYF.

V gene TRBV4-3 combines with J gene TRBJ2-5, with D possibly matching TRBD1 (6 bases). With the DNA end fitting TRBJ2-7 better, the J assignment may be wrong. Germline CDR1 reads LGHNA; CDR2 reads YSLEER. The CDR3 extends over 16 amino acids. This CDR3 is CASSQDPQGIGYEQYF. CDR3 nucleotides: TGCGCCAGCAGCCAAGACCCCCAGGGGATAGGCTACGAGCAGTACTTC.

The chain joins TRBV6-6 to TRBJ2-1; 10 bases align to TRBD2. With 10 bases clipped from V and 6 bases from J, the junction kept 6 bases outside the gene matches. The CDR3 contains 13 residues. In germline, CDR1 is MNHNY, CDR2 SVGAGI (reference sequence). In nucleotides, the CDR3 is TGTGCCACCTTACTAGCGGGACCCAATGAGCAGTTCTTC. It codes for CATLLAGPNEQFF.

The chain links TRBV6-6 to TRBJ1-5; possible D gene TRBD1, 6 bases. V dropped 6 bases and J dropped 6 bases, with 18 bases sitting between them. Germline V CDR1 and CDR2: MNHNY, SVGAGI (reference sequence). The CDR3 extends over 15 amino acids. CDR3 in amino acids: CASSTPDRYGQPQHF. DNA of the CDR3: TGTGCCAGCAGCACTCCTGACAGGTATGGTCAGCCCCAGCATTTT.

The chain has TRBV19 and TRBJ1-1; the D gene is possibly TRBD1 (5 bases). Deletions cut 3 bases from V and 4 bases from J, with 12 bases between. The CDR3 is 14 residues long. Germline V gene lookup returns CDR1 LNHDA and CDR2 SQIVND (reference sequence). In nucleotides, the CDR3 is TGTGCCAGTAGTATTCGGCAGGGAAGCACTGAAGCTTTCTTT. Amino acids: CASSIRQGSTEAFF.

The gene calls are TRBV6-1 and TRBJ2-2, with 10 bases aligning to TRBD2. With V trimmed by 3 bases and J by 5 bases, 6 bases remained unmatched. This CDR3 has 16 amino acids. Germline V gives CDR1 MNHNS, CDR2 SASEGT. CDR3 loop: CASSDLGTSETGELFF. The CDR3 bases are TGTGCCAGCAGTGACCTCGGGACTAGCGAGACCGGGGAGCTGTTTTTT.

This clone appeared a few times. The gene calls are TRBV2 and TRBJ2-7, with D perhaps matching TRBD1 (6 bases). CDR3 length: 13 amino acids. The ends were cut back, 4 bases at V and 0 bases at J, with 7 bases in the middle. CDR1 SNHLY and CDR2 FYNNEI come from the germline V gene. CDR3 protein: CASSGDISYEQYF. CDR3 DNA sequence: TGTGCCAGCAGTGGGGACATCTCCTACGAGCAGTACTTC.

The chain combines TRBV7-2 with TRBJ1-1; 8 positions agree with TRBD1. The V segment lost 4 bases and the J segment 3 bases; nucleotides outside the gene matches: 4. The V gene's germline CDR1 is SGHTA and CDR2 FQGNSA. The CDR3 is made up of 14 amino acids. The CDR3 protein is CASSWKTGDTEAFF. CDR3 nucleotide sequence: TGTGCCAGCAGCTGGAAGACAGGGGACACTGAAGCTTTCTTT.

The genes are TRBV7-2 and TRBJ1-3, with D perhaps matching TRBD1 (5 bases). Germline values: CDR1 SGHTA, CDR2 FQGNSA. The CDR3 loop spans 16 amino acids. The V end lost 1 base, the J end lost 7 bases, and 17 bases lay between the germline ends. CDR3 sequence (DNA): TGTGCCAGCAGCTTAGAGGCTGCAGGGCGCGCGAACACCATATATTTT. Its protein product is CASSLEAAGRANTIYF.

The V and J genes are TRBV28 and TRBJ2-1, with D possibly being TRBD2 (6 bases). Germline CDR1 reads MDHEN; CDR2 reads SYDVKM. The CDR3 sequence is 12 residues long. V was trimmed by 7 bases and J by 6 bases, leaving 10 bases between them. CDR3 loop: CASTREFNEQFF. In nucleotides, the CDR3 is TGTGCCAGCACCCGGGAGTTCAATGAGCAGTTCTTC.

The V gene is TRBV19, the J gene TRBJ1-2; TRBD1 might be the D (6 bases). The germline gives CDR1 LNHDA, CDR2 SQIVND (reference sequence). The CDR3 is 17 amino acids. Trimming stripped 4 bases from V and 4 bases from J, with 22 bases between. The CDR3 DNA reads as TGTGCCAGTAGTACCTCCGGACAGCTCGCCACCTTCTATGGCTACACCTTC. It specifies CASSTSGQLATFYGYTF.

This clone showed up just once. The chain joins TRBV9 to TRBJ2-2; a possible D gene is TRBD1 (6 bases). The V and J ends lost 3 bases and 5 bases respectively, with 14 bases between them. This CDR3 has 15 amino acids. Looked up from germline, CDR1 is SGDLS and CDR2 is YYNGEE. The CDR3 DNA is TGTGCCAGCAGCGACAGGGAGTGGTTGACCGGGGAGCTGTTTTTT. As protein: CASSDREWLTGELFF.

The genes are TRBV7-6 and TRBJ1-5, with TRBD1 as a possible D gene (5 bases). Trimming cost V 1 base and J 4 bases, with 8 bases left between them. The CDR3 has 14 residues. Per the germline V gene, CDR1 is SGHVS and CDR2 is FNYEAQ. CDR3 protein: CASSLGRGNQPQHF. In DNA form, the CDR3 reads TGTGCCAGCAGCTTAGGAAGGGGAAATCAGCCCCAGCATTTT.

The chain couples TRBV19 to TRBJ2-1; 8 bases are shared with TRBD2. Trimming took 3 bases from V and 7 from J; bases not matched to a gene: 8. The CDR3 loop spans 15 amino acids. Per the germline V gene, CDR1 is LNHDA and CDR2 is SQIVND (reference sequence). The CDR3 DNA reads TGTGCCAGTAGTATCTTGCGGGAGGTTAGGAATGAGCAGTTCTTC. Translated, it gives CASSILREVRNEQFF. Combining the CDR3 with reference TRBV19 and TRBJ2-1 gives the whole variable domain DGGITQSPKYLFRKEGQNVTLSCEQNLNHDAMYWYRQDPGQGLRLIYYSQIVNDFQKGDIAEGYSVSREKKESFPLTVTSAQKNPTAFYLCASSILREVRNEQFFGPGTRLTVL.

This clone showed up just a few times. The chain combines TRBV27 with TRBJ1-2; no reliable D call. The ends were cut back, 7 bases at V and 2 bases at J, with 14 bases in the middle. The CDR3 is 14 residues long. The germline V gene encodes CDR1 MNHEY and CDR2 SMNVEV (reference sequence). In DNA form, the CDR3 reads TGTGCCAGCACCCCTTTGACGGGGAACTATGGCTACACCTTC. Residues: CASTPLTGNYGYTF.

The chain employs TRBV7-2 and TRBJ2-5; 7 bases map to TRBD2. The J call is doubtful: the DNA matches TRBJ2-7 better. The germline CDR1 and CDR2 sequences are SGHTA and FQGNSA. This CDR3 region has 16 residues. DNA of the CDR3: TGTGCCAGCAGCTTCAGTTTATCTAGCGGCTCCTACGAGCAGTACTTC. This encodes CASSFSLSSGSYEQYF.

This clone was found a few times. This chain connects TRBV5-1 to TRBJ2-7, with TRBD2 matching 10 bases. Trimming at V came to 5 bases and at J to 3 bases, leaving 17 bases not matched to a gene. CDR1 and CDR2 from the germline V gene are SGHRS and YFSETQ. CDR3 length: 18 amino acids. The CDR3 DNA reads TGCGCCAGCAGTAGAGGGGCTAGCGGGAGTCAAAGTCTCTACGAGCAGTACTTC. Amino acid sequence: CASSRGASGSQSLYEQYF.